This TCR beta chain stems from a study of tumor-infiltrating lymphocytes in primary liver carcinoma. On the study more broadly: The patients presented with primary liver carcinoma, which was managed through surgical resection.

Germline loops: CDR1 SGHVS, CDR2 FQNEAQ. The CDR3 loop spans 16 amino acids. Worth noting for this clonotype: Antigen specificity is unknown. Possible read error: a much larger clone is one base away.

TCR beta cDNA was prepared out of approximately 470 ng total RNA by means of a constant-region primer. Nested multiplex PCR, run for three rounds with slightly modified ARM-PCR, yielded TCR beta libraries. Both of the initial two PCR rounds ran for around 10 cycles and employed TRBV1-TRBV30 forward primers alongside a C-beta reverse primer. TCRdb fed the multiplex PCR reads into MiXCR, producing one record per CDR3 protein. The data hold 300,000 to 400,000 distinct CDR3 sequences, with approximately 65% observed a single time. Regarding the study as a whole: Tumors had a significantly higher top-250-clone fraction than blood (p = 0.039). Bulk unsorted material prevented CD4+ and CD8+ repertoire comparison.

Unsorted whole blood served as the source of blood RNA, and germline DNA was extracted as well. V and J are TRBV7-8 and TRBJ2-1; TRBD1 matches at 7 bases. The sequencing input was peripheral blood. The clonotype was recovered from a man between 40 and 49 years old with primary liver carcinoma and hepatitis B virus infection. The CDR3 DNA is TGTGCCAGCAGCTTAGAAGGGGGCAGCAGCTACAATAAGCAGTTCTTC. Translating it yields CASSLEGGSSYNKQFF.